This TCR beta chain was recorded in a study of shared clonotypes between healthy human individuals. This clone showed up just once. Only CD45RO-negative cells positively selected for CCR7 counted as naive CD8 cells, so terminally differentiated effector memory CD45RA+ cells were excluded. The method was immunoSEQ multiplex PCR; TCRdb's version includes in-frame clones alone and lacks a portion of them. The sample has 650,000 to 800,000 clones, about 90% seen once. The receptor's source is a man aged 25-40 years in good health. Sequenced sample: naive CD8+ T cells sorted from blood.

The CDR3: CASAPAGRGETQYF. The DNA for the CDR3 is TGTGCCAGCGCTCCAGCGGGGAGGGGAGAGACCCAGTACTTC. The gene calls are TRBV9 and TRBJ2-5, with 7 bases identical to TRBD2. CDR1 is SGDLS and CDR2 is YYNGEE in the germline V gene. V shed 7 bases, J shed 4 bases, and the junction held 10 bases outside the gene matches. This CDR3 comprises 14 residues.